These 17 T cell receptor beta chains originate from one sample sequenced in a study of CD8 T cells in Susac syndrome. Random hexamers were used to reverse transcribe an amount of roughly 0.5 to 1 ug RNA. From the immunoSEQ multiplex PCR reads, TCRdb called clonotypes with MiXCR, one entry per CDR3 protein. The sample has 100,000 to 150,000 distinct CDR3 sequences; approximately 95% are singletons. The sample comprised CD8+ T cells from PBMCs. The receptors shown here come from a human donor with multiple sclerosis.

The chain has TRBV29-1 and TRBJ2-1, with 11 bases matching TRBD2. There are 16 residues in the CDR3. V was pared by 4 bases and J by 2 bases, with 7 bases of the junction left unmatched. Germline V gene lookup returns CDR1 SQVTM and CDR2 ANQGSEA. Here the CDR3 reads CSVVLAGASAYNEQFF. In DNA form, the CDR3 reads TGCAGCGTTGTACTAGCGGGAGCCTCCGCCTACAATGAGCAGTTCTTC.

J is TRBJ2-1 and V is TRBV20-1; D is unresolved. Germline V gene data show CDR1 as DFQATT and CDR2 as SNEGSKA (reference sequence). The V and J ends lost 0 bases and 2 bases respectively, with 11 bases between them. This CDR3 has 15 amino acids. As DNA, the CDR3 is TGCAGTGCTAGAGATCGAAACCGGCCCTACAATGAGCAGTTCTTC. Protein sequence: CSARDRNRPYNEQFF.

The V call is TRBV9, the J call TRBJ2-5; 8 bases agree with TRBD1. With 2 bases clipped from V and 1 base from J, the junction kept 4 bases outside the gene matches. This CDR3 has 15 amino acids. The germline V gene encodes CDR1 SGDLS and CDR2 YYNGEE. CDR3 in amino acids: CASSVQGAVQETQYF. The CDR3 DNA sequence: TGTGCCAGCAGCGTCCAGGGGGCAGTCCAAGAGACCCAGTACTTC. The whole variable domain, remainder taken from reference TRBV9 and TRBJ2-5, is DSGVTQTPKHLITATGQRVTLRCSPRSGDLSVYWYQQSLDQGLQFLIQYYNGEERAKGNILERFSAQQFPDLHSELNLSSLELGDSALYFCASSVQGAVQETQYFGPGTRLLVL.

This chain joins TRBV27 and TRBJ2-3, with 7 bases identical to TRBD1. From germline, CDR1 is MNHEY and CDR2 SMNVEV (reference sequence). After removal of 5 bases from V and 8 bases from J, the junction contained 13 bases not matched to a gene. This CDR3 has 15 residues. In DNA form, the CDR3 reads TGTGCCAGCAGTAGTTTCGGACAGGAGTATGGTACGCAGTATTTT. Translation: CASSSFGQEYGTQYF.

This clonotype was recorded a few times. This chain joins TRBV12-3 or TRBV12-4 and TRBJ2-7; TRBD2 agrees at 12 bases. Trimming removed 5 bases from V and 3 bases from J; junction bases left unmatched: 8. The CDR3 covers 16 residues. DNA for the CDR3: TGTGCCAGCAGTGGGACTAGCGGGTGGTTAATCTACGAGCAGTACGTC. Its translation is CASSGTSGWLIYEQYV.

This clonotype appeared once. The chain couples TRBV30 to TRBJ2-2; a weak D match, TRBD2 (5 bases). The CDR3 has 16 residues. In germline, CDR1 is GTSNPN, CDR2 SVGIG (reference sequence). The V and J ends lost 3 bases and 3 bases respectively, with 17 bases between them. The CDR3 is CAWSAEVPLDTGELFF. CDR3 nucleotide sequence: TGTGCCTGGAGCGCGGAGGTGCCCCTTGACACCGGGGAGCTGTTTTTT.

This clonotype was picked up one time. CDR3: CASSWAGMNTEAFF. For the CDR3, the DNA is TGTGCCAGCAGTTGGGCAGGGATGAACACTGAAGCTTTCTTT. This chain links TRBV27 with TRBJ1-1; maybe TRBD1 (5 bases). CDR3 length: 14 residues. The germline V gene encodes CDR1 MNHEY and CDR2 SMNVEV (reference sequence). Trimming left V 4 bases short and J 0 bases short, with 9 bases between.

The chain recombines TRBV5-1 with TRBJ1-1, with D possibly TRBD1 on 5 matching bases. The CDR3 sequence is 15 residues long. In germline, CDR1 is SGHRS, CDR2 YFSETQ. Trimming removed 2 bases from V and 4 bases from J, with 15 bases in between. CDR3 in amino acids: CASSFRDPLGTEAFF. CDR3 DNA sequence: TGCGCCAGCAGCTTCCGGGACCCCCTGGGCACTGAAGCTTTCTTT.

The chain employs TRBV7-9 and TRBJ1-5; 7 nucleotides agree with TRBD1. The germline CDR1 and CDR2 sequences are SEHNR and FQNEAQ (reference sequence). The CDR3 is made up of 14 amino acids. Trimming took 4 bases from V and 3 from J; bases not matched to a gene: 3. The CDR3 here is CASSSGTVNQPQHF. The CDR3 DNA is TGTGCCAGCAGCTCCGGGACAGTCAATCAGCCCCAGCATTTT.

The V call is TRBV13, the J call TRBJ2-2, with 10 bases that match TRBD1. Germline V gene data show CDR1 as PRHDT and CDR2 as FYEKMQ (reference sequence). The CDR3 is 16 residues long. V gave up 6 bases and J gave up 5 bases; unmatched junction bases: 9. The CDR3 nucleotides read TGTGCCAGCAGGGACCGGGACAGGGGAAGAACCGGGGAGCTGTTTTTT. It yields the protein CASRDRDRGRTGELFF.

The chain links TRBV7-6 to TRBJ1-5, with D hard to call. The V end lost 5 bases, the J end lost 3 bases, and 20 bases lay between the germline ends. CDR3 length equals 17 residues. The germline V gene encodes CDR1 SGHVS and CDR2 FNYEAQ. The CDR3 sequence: CASSPLPGGNHNQPQHF. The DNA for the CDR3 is TGTGCCAGCAGCCCACTCCCCGGAGGCAATCACAATCAGCCCCAGCATTTT.

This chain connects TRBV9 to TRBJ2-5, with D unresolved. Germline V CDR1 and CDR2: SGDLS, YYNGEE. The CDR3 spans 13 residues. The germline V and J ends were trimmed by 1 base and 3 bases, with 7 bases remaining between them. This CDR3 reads CASSVRSEETQYF. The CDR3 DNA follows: TGTGCCAGCAGCGTACGGTCGGAAGAGACCCAGTACTTC.

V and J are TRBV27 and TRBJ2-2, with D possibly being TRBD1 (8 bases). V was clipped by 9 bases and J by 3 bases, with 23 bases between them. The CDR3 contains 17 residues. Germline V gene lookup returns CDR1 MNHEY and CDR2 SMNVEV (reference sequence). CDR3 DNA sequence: TGTGCCAGTCTCGGGGGGACAGGCAGGGTGGACACCGGGGAGCTGTTTTTT. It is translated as CASLGGTGRVDTGELFF.

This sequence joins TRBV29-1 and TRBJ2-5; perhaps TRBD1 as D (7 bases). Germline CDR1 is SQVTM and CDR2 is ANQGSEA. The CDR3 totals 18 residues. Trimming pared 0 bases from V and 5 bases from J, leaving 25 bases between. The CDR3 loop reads CSVEDPGETGLPGETQYF. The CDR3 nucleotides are TGCAGCGTTGAAGACCCGGGGGAGACAGGGCTTCCCGGGGAGACCCAGTACTTC.

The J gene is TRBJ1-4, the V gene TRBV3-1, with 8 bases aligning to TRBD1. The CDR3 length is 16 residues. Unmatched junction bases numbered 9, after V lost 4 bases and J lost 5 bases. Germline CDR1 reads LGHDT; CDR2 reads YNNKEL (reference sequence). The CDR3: CASSLSRTGRNEKLFF. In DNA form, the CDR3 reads TGTGCCAGCAGCCTGAGCCGGACAGGGCGGAATGAAAAACTGTTTTTT.

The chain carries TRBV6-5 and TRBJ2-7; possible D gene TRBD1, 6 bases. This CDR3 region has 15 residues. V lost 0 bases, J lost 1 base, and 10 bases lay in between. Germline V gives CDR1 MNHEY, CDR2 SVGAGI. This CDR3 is CASSYSGQGSYEQYF. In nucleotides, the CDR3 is TGTGCCAGCAGTTACTCCGGGCAGGGGTCCTACGAGCAGTACTTC.

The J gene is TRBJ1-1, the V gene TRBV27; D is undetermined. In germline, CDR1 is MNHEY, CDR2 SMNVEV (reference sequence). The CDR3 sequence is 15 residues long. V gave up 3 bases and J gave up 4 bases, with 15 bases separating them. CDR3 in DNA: TGTGCCAGCAGTTTGTTCGGGTTCGGTTTCACTGAAGCTTTCTTT. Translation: CASSLFGFGFTEAFF.